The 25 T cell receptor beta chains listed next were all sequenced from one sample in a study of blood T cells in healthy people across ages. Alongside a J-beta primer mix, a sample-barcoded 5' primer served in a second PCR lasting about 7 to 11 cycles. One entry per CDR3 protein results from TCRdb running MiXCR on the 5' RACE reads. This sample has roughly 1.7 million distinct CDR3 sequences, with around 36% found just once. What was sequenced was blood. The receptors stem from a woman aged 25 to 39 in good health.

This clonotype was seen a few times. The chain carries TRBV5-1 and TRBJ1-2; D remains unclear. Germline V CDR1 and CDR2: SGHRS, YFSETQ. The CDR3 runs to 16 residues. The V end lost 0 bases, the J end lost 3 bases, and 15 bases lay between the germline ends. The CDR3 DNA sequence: TGCGCCAGCAGCTTGGGGGTTTTCGGAGCTGACTATGGCTACACCTTC. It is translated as CASSLGVFGADYGYTF. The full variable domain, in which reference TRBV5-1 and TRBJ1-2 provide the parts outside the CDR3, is KAGVTQTPRYLIKTRGQQVTLSCSPISGHRSVSWYQQTPGQGLQFLFEYFSETQRNKGNFPGRFSGRQFSNSRSEMNVSTLELGDSALYLCASSLGVFGADYGYTFGSGTRLTVV.

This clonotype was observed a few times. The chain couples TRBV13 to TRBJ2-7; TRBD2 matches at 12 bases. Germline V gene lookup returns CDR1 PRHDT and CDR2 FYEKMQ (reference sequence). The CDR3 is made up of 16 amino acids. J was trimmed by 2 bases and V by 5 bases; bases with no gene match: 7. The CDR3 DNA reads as TGTGCCAGCAGCCCCCCTAGCGGGAGGGAGGCCTACGAGCAGTACTTC. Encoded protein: CASSPPSGREAYEQYF.

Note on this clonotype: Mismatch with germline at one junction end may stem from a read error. CDR3 DNA sequence: TGCGCCAGCAGCTTGAATATAAGCTATGGCTACACCTTC. It specifies CASSLNISYGYTF. This chain connects TRBV6-1 to TRBJ1-2; D is unclear. This CDR3 is 13 amino acids long. Per the germline V gene, CDR1 is MNHNS and CDR2 is SASEGT.

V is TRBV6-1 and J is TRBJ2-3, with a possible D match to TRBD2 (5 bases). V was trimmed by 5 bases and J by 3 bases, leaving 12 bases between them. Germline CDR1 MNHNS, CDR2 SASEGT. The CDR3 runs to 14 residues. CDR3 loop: CASSLVRTTDTQYF. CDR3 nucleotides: TGTGCCAGCAGTCTGGTACGGACTACAGATACGCAGTATTTT.

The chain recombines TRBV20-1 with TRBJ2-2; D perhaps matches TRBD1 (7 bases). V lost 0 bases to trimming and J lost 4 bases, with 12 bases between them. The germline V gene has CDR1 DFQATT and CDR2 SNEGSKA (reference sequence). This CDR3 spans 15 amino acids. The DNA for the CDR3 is TGCAGTGCTAGAGATCAGGGGGGCGGCACCGGGGAGCTGTTTTTT. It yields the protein CSARDQGGGTGELFF.

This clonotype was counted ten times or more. In nucleotides, the CDR3 is TGCAGCGTGCACGCGGGACAGAGCTACGAGCAGTACTTC. This encodes CSVHAGQSYEQYF. J is TRBJ2-7 and V is TRBV29-1; D may be TRBD1 (7 bases). This CDR3 is built from 13 residues. Trimming removed 6 bases at V and 3 bases at J, with 15 bases between. Germline CDR1 is SQVTM and CDR2 is ANQGSEA.

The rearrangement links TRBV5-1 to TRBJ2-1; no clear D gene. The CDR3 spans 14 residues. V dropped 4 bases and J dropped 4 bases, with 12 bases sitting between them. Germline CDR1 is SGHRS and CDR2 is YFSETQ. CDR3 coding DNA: TGCGCCAGCAGCCGAGACCCCTTTTACAATGAGCAGTTCTTC. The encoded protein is CASSRDPFYNEQFF.

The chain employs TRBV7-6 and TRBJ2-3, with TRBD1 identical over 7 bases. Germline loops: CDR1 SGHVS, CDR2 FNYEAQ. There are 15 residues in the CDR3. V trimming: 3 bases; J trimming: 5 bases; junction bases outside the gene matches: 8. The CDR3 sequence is CASSFRPGDRDTQYF. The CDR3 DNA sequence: TGTGCCAGCAGCTTCCGGCCAGGGGACAGAGATACGCAGTATTTT.

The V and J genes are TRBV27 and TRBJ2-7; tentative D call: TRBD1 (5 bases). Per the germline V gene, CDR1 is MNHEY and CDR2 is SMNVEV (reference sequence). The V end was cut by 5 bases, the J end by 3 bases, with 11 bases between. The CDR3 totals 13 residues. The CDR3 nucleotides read TGTGCCAGCAGTACGACAGCAAACTACGAGCAGTACTTC. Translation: CASSTTANYEQYF.

The CDR3 nucleotides are TGCAGTGCTACTACGGGACAGACCCTTGGGGAGACCCAGTACTTC. Protein sequence: CSATTGQTLGETQYF. J is TRBJ2-5 and V is TRBV20-1; 7 bases are shared with TRBD1. Unmatched junction bases numbered 13, after V lost 4 bases and J lost 5 bases. Germline CDR1 reads DFQATT; CDR2 reads SNEGSKA (reference sequence). The CDR3 covers 15 residues.

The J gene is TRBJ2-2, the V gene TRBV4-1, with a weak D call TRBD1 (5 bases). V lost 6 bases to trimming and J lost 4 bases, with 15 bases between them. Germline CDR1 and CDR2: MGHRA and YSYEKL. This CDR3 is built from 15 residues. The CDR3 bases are TGCGCCAGCAGTCCAGGGATCTACTCCACCGGGGAGCTGTTTTTT. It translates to CASSPGIYSTGELFF.

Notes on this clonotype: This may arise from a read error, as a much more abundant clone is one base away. In DNA form, the CDR3 reads TGTGCCGGCAGCTTAGGGGAGACAGGGGGAAGAGCTTTCTTT. Its translation is CAGSLGETGGRAFF. This chain links TRBV7-9 with TRBJ1-1; 9 bases fit TRBD1. The germline V gene encodes CDR1 SEHNR and CDR2 FQNEAQ (reference sequence). The CDR3 has 14 residues.

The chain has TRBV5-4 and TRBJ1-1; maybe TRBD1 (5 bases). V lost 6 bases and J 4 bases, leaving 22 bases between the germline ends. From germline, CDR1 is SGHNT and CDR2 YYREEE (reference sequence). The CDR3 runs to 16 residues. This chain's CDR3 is CASTQGVGGPSTEAFF. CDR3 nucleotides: TGTGCCAGCACTCAAGGGGTTGGGGGACCCAGCACTGAAGCTTTCTTT.

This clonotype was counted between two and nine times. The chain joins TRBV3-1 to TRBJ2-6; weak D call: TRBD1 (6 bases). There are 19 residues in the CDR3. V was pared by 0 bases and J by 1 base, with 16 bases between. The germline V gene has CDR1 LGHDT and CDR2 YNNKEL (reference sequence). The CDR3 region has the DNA TGTGCCAGCAGCCAAGAAGTCCCAGGGGCATTTTCTGGGGCCAACGTCCTGACTTTC. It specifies CASSQEVPGAFSGANVLTF.

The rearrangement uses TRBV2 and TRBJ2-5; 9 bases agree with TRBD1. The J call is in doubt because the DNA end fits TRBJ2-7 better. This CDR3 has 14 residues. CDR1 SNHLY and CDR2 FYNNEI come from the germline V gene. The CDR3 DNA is TGTGCCAGCAGTGTGGGGACAGGGTATGGCGAGCAGTACTTC. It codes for CASSVGTGYGEQYF.

CDR3 nucleotide sequence: TGTGCCACCAGTCTACTTCCTGACAGGGGGGGGACCCAGTACTTC. Translating it yields CATSLLPDRGGTQYF. The gene calls are TRBV24-1 and TRBJ2-5; 9 bases are a match to TRBD1. The germline gives CDR1 KGHDR, CDR2 SFDVKD. The CDR3 extends over 15 amino acids. Trimming at V came to 6 bases and at J to 7 bases, leaving 11 bases not matched to a gene.

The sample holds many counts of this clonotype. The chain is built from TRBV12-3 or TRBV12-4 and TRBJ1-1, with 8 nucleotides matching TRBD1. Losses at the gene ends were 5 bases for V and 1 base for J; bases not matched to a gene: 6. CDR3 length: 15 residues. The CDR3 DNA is TGTGCCAGCAGTCTAAGAACAGGGGGGAACACTGAAGCTTTCTTT. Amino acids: CASSLRTGGNTEAFF.

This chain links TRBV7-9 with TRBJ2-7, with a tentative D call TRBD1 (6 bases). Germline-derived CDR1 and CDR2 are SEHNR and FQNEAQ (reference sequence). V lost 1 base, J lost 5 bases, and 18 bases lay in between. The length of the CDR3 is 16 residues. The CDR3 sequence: CASSLEGEPGSDEQYF. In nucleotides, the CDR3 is TGTGCCAGCAGCTTAGAGGGGGAGCCTGGTAGCGACGAGCAGTACTTC.

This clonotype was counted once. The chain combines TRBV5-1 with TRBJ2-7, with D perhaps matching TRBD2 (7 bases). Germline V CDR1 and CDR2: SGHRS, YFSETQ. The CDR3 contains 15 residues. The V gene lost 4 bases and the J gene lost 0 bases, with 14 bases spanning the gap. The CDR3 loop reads CASSRGDKISYEQYF. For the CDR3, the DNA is TGCGCCAGCAGCCGGGGGGACAAAATCTCCTACGAGCAGTACTTC.

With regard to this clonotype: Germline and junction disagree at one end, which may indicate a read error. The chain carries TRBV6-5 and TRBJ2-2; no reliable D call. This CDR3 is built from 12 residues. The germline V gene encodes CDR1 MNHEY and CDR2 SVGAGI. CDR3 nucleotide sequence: TGTGCCAACAGTCGCATCCCCGGGGAGCTGTTTTTT. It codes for CANSRIPGELFF.

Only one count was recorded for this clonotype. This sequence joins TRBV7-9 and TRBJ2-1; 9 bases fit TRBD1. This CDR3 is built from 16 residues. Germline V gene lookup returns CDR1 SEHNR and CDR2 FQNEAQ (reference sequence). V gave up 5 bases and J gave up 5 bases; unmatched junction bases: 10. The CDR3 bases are TGTGCCAGCAGCGACCCAACCGGGACAGGGAACAATGAGCAGTTCTTC. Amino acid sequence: CASSDPTGTGNNEQFF. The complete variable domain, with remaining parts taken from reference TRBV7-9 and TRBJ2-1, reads DTGVSQNPRHKITKRGQNVTFRCDPISEHNRLYWYRQTLGQGPEFLTYFQNEAQLEKSRLLSDRFSAERPKGSFSTLEIQRTEQGDSAMYLCASSDPTGTGNNEQFFGPGTRLTVL.

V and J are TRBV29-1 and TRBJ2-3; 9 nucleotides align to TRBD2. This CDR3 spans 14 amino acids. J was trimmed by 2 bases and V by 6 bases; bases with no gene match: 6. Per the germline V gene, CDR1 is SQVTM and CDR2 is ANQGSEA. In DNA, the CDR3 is TGCAGCGTCAGACTAGCGGAAGACACAGATACGCAGTATTTT. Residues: CSVRLAEDTDTQYF.

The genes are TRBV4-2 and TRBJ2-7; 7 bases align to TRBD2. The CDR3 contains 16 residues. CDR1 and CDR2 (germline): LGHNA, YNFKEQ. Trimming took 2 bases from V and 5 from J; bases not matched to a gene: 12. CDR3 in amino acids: CASSQLPPRGDDEQYF. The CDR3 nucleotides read TGTGCCAGCAGCCAACTCCCGCCTCGGGGGGACGACGAGCAGTACTTC.

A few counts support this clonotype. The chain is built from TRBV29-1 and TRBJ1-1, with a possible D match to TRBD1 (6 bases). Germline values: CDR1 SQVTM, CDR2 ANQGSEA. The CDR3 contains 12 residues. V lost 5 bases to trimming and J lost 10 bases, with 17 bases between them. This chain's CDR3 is CSVSAGEIGAFF. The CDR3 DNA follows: TGCAGCGTTTCCGCAGGGGAAATCGGAGCTTTCTTT.

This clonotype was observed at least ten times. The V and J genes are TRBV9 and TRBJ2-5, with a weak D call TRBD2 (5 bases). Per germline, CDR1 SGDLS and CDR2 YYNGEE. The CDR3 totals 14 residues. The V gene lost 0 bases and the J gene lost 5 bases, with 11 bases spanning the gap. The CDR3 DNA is TGTGCCAGCAGCGTAGAGGCGGGTGGGGAGACCCAGTACTTC. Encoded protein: CASSVEAGGETQYF.